These 19 T cell receptor beta chains share one sample of origin, sequenced in a study of shared clonotypes between healthy human individuals (TCRdb year 2020). The library was built by means of the immunoSEQ multiplex PCR assay. TCRdb provides this immuneACCESS table in a form limited to in-frame rearrangements. Some clones are lacking; in checked studies, under half of them reflect an unresolved V gene, and why the rest are absent is not known. The sample has some 2 million clones on record, approximately 94% of them singletons. The ten largest account for more than 0.95% of the sample. CD8 naive samples were obtained by positive selection for CCR7 among CD45RO-negative cells, yielding a CD45RA+CCR7+ population from which TemRA cells were excluded. The specimen was naive CD8+ T cells sorted from blood. The cell subset or site label on this specimen signifies: CD45RA+CCR7+. These receptors came from a man younger than 35 in good health.

The chain combines TRBV18 with TRBJ1-1; tentative D call: TRBD1 (6 bases). CDR3 length equals 13 residues. The V end was cut by 3 bases, the J end by 6 bases, with 11 bases between. Germline lookup yields CDR1 KGHSH and CDR2 LQKENI. The DNA for the CDR3 is TGTGCCAGCTCACCGGAGGGGGAAGCTGAAGCTTTCTTT. This gives the protein CASSPEGEAEAFF.

A remark on this clone: Other DNA sequences from this sample encode an identical CDR3 as well. This chain uses TRBV13 with TRBJ2-3, with D unclear. CDR3 size: 13 residues. Trimming cost V 3 bases and J 0 bases, with 4 bases left between them. CDR1 is PRHDT and CDR2 is FYEKMQ in the germline V gene (reference sequence). The CDR3 reads CASSLESTDTQYF. In DNA, the CDR3 is TGTGCCAGCAGCTTGGAGAGCACAGATACGCAGTATTTT.

This clone was seen more than once but under ten times. The V call is TRBV29-1, the J call TRBJ2-3; D is undetermined. CDR1 SQVTM and CDR2 ANQGSEA come from the germline V gene. The CDR3 runs 14 residues. V dropped 3 bases and J dropped 1 base, with 11 bases sitting between them. The CDR3: CSVDRQWGTDTQYF. CDR3 nucleotide sequence: TGCAGCGTTGACCGCCAGTGGGGCACAGATACGCAGTATTTT.

The genes are TRBV14 and TRBJ1-1; TRBD1 matches 7 bases. The germline gives CDR1 SGHDN, CDR2 FVKESK. The CDR3 sequence is 13 residues long. With V trimmed by 3 bases and J by 6 bases, 4 bases remained unmatched. The CDR3: CASSQTGRAEAFF. DNA of the CDR3: TGTGCCAGCAGCCAGACAGGGCGGGCTGAAGCTTTCTTT. Drawing the rest from reference TRBV14 and TRBJ1-1, the complete variable domain is EAGVTQFPSHSVIEKGQTVTLRCDPISGHDNLYWYRRVMGKEIKFLLHFVKESKQDESGMPNNRFLAERTGGTYSTLKVQPAELEDSGVYFCASSQTGRAEAFFGQGTRLTVV.

The chain joins TRBV30 to TRBJ2-5; D is tentatively TRBD1 or TRBD2 (5 bases each). V was clipped by 2 bases and J by 2 bases, with 15 bases between them. This CDR3 region has 15 residues. Per germline, CDR1 GTSNPN and CDR2 SVGIG (reference sequence). CDR3 in DNA: TGTGCCTGGAGTTTCGGGGCGGGCCGGCAAGAGACCCAGTACTTC. As protein: CAWSFGAGRQETQYF.

DNA for the CDR3: TGTGCCAGCAGTTTTACGACAGGGCTCGGATATGGCTACACCTTC. Protein product: CASSFTTGLGYGYTF. The chain uses TRBV27 and TRBJ1-2, with 7 bases aligning to TRBD1. The CDR3 spans 15 residues. After removal of 3 bases from V and 5 bases from J, the junction contained 9 bases not matched to a gene. The V gene's germline CDR1 is MNHEY and CDR2 SMNVEV (reference sequence).

The chain has TRBV9 and TRBJ2-3, with TRBD2 matching 12 bases. Trimming took 0 bases from V and 0 from J; bases not matched to a gene: 8. Per germline, CDR1 SGDLS and CDR2 YYNGEE. CDR3 length: 19 amino acids. CDR3 residues: CASSVAWLAGGKSTDTQYF. As DNA, the CDR3 is TGTGCCAGCAGCGTAGCTTGGCTAGCGGGGGGGAAAAGCACAGATACGCAGTATTTT.

The V call is TRBV4-3, the J call TRBJ2-6; D gene ambiguous. CDR3 size: 15 residues. The germline CDR1 and CDR2 sequences are LGHNA and YSLEER. The germline V and J ends were trimmed by 2 bases and 0 bases, with 5 bases remaining between them. The CDR3 spells CASSQSNSGANVLTF. CDR3 in DNA: TGCGCCAGCAGCCAATCAAACTCTGGGGCCAACGTCCTGACTTTC.

CDR3 in DNA: TGTGCCAGCACGGGGCCCCAGGGTGGTGGCTACACCTTC. Amino acid sequence: CASTGPQGGGYTF. The V and J genes are TRBV28 and TRBJ1-2; D is perhaps TRBD1 (5 bases). Germline CDR1 is MDHEN and CDR2 is SYDVKM. V gave up 7 bases and J gave up 7 bases, with 16 bases separating them. The CDR3 is 13 amino acids.

Comment on this clone: The sample carries other DNA sequences with the same CDR3. The chain links TRBV5-6 to TRBJ2-7; unclear D gene. Trimming removed 0 bases from V and 1 base from J, with 8 bases in between. CDR1 is SGHDT and CDR2 is YYEEEE in the germline V gene. The CDR3 sequence is 14 residues long. The CDR3 loop is CASSLGGFSYEQYF. DNA for the CDR3: TGTGCCAGCAGCTTGGGCGGATTTTCCTACGAGCAGTACTTC.

V usage is TRBV7-9 and J usage is TRBJ2-7; D tentatively reads TRBD1 or TRBD2 (5 bases each). Germline V gene sequence: CDR1 SEHNR, CDR2 FQNEAQ (reference sequence). This CDR3 has 14 residues. V lost 3 bases and J 5 bases, leaving 14 bases between the germline ends. The CDR3 region is CASSLRQGVDEQYF. CDR3 coding DNA: TGTGCCAGCAGCTTGCGGCAGGGAGTGGACGAGCAGTACTTC.

The rearrangement joins TRBV4-2 to TRBJ2-3, with a possible D match to TRBD1 (6 bases). Germline V gives CDR1 LGHNA, CDR2 YNFKEQ. Trimming cost V 0 bases and J 1 base, with 11 bases left between them. The CDR3 extends over 16 amino acids. The CDR3 DNA sequence: TGTGCCAGCAGCCAAGAGGGAAGGACAGGCACAGATACGCAGTATTTT. Residues: CASSQEGRTGTDTQYF.

In regard to this clone: The sample holds other DNA sequences that translate to the same CDR3. The gene calls are TRBV13 and TRBJ2-7, with a tentative D call TRBD1 (5 bases). V was clipped by 2 bases and J by 4 bases, with 12 bases between them. The CDR3 loop spans 14 amino acids. Per germline, CDR1 PRHDT and CDR2 FYEKMQ (reference sequence). CDR3 residues: CASSLQGPGYEQYF. The CDR3 DNA sequence: TGTGCCAGCAGCTTACAGGGCCCCGGGTACGAGCAGTACTTC.

The gene calls are TRBV5-6 and TRBJ2-1; D gene ambiguous. V was clipped by 4 bases and J by 9 bases, with 8 bases between them. Germline assignment: CDR1 SGHDT and CDR2 YYEEEE. The CDR3 is made up of 11 amino acids. The chain's CDR3 is CASSRVLEQFF. The CDR3 nucleotides read TGTGCCAGCAGCAGAGTTCTTGAGCAGTTCTTC.

CDR3 loop: CASAIRGQAYEQYF. For the CDR3, the DNA is TGTGCCAGCGCGATCAGGGGGCAAGCCTACGAGCAGTACTTC. The chain couples TRBV6-5 to TRBJ2-7, with 8 bases aligning to TRBD1. V dropped 8 bases and J dropped 2; count of bases not matched to a gene: 8. Germline values: CDR1 MNHEY, CDR2 SVGAGI. The CDR3 consists of 14 residues.

This chain uses TRBV27 with TRBJ2-7; 7 bases are a match to TRBD1. CDR1 is MNHEY and CDR2 is SMNVEV in the germline V gene (reference sequence). This CDR3 region has 17 residues. Losses at the gene ends were 2 bases for V and 3 bases for J; bases not matched to a gene: 13. CDR3 DNA sequence: TGTGCCAGCAGTTTAATCCCGGCAGGGGGATACAACTACGAGCAGTACTTC. Amino acids: CASSLIPAGGYNYEQYF.

The gene calls are TRBV29-1 and TRBJ1-2, with D possibly being TRBD1 (5 bases). With 7 bases removed from V and 3 bases from J, the gap between germline ends came to 15 bases. Germline CDR1 is SQVTM and CDR2 is ANQGSEA. The CDR3 loop spans 13 amino acids. The CDR3 region is CSGRGGEDYGYTF. The DNA for the CDR3 is TGCAGCGGCCGTGGGGGGGAGGACTATGGCTACACCTTC.

The V and J genes are TRBV29-1 and TRBJ2-7; 11 positions match TRBD1. Germline CDR1 and CDR2: SQVTM and ANQGSEA. CDR3 length equals 12 residues. V gave up 6 bases and J gave up 10 bases; unmatched junction bases: 8. The CDR3 DNA reads TGCAGCGTCCGAGGGACAGGGGGGTTACAGTACTTC. As protein: CSVRGTGGLQYF.

Points on this clone: One end of the junction fails to match germline, which may point to a read error. The V call is TRBV27, the J call TRBJ2-3; tentatively, D is TRBD1 (5 bases). The CDR3 has 12 amino acids. Germline loops: CDR1 MNHEY, CDR2 SMNVEV (reference sequence). The CDR3 DNA follows: TGTGCCAGCGGGAAGGGGCCAGATACGCAGTATTTC. Protein product: CASGKGPDTQYF.